These 10 T cell receptor beta chains were sequenced from one sample in a study of CD8 T cells in Susac syndrome (dated by TCRdb to the late 2010s). Library method: the immunoSEQ multiplex PCR assay. RNA was extracted using the RNeasy kit, and about 0.5 to 1 ug of the RNA was reverse transcribed with random hexamers. In-frame beta chains were kept once TCRdb had trimmed the public reads at Q25 with fastp and called clones with MiXCR. For every CDR3 protein sequence, its rows merge into one entry that carries the most common genes and DNA. The sample table contains some 150,000 distinct CDR3 sequences; only one count was recorded for nearly 97% of them. The ten largest clones add up to roughly 0.15% of the sample. Sequenced: CD8+ T cells from PBMCs. The receptor set was obtained from a human donor with multiple sclerosis.

The CDR3 sequence is CSADPGHMNTEAFF. As DNA, the CDR3 is TGCAGTGCAGACCCTGGACACATGAACACTGAAGCTTTCTTT. V usage is TRBV20-1 and J usage is TRBJ1-1; tentative D call: TRBD1 (5 bases). CDR3 length: 14 amino acids. Trimming left V 6 bases short and J 0 bases short, with 14 bases between. The germline gives CDR1 DFQATT, CDR2 SNEGSKA (reference sequence).

The chain is built from TRBV5-1 and TRBJ2-7; D possibly matches TRBD1 or TRBD2 (5 bases each). The germline V gene has CDR1 SGHRS and CDR2 YFSETQ. V was trimmed by 0 bases and J by 2 bases, leaving 18 bases between them. This CDR3 has 17 amino acids. CDR3 nucleotide sequence: TGCGCCAGCAGCTTGGGGCAGGGAGCCGAGTTGGCCTACGAGCAGTACTTC. This encodes CASSLGQGAELAYEQYF.

The rearrangement links TRBV20-1 to TRBJ2-1; 7 bases are shared with TRBD2. Germline CDR1 and CDR2: DFQATT and SNEGSKA (reference sequence). With 4 bases clipped from V and 9 bases from J, the junction kept 12 bases outside the gene matches. The CDR3 length is 14 residues. CDR3 coding DNA: TGCAGTGCTACTTCGAAGACTAGCAGTGGTGAGCAGTTCTTC. Translation gives CSATSKTSSGEQFF.

The chain carries TRBV20-1 and TRBJ1-5, with D tentatively TRBD1 (6 bases). This CDR3 spans 15 amino acids. V gave up 5 bases and J gave up 0 bases, with 14 bases separating them. Germline V gene lookup returns CDR1 DFQATT and CDR2 SNEGSKA (reference sequence). This CDR3 is CSALGGQPSNQPQHF. The CDR3 nucleotides read TGCAGTGCTCTTGGGGGGCAGCCTAGCAATCAGCCCCAGCATTTT.

The rearrangement joins TRBV29-1 to TRBJ2-1; either TRBD1 or TRBD2 may fit D (5 bases each). Germline V gene lookup returns CDR1 SQVTM and CDR2 ANQGSEA. The CDR3 totals 14 residues. V was pared by 6 bases and J by 8 bases, with 20 bases between. CDR3 coding DNA: TGCAGCGTCCCCCAGGGAGTTTCTGGCGATGAGCAGTTCTTC. It codes for CSVPQGVSGDEQFF.

This chain uses TRBV27 with TRBJ2-6; TRBD1 or TRBD2 may be the D gene (5 bases each). The CDR3 covers 18 residues. V was pared by 5 bases and J by 0 bases, with 17 bases between. CDR1 and CDR2 from the germline V gene are MNHEY and SMNVEV (reference sequence). DNA for the CDR3: TGTGCCAGCAGTACTATAGTGCTGGGGACCTCTGGGGCCAACGTCCTGACTTTC. This translates into CASSTIVLGTSGANVLTF.

The chain couples TRBV12-3 or TRBV12-4 to TRBJ2-3; D remains ambiguous. This CDR3 comprises 15 residues. Trimming left V 0 bases short and J 0 bases short, with 7 bases between. The CDR3, as DNA: TGTGCCAGCAGTTTAGCCAGCAGGAGCACAGATACGCAGTATTTT. Translation: CASSLASRSTDTQYF.

V usage is TRBV30 and J usage is TRBJ1-2; tentative D call: TRBD1 (5 bases). Trimming removed 0 bases at V and 6 bases at J, with 14 bases between. Germline V gene sequence: CDR1 GTSNPN, CDR2 SVGIG (reference sequence). The CDR3 spans 14 residues. The CDR3 DNA follows: TGTGCCTGGAGTGTAATGGGGGTATATAATGGCTACACCTTC. As protein: CAWSVMGVYNGYTF.

The chain carries TRBV20-1 and TRBJ1-1, with 7 nucleotides matching TRBD1. The CDR3 has 14 residues. Germline lookup yields CDR1 DFQATT and CDR2 SNEGSKA (reference sequence). The trim removed 1 base at V and 5 bases at J, leaving 7 bases unmatched. In DNA, the CDR3 is TGCAGTGCTAGAGTCTACAGGGGTGGGACTGAAGCTTTCTTT. Protein: CSARVYRGGTEAFF.

The chain is built from TRBV27 and TRBJ1-1; 9 nucleotides match TRBD1. The germline V gene has CDR1 MNHEY and CDR2 SMNVEV (reference sequence). The CDR3 has 15 amino acids. V was pared by 5 bases and J by 1 base, with 5 bases of the junction left unmatched. The CDR3 sequence: CASSLWTGENTEAFF. Written as DNA, the CDR3 is TGTGCCAGCAGTCTATGGACAGGGGAGAACACTGAAGCTTTCTTT.